This TCR beta chain was sequenced during a study of blood T cell repertoires in COVID-19. Measured with immunoSEQ multiplex PCR; TCRdb has only the in-frame clones, and not every one. The repertoire has 60,000 to 85,000 clones, 75% to 80% of them found once; the top ten carry around 16%. This CDR3 spans 14 amino acids. The chain employs TRBV7-5 and TRBJ1-1. TRBV7-5 is an annotated pseudogene. The sequenced sample consisted of peripheral blood. This receptor was identified in a human donor in a cohort sampled during active COVID-19. CDR3 bases: TGTGTCAGAAGCTTACTTTGGGGAGACACTGAAGCTTTCTTT. This gives the protein CVRSLLWGDTEAFF.